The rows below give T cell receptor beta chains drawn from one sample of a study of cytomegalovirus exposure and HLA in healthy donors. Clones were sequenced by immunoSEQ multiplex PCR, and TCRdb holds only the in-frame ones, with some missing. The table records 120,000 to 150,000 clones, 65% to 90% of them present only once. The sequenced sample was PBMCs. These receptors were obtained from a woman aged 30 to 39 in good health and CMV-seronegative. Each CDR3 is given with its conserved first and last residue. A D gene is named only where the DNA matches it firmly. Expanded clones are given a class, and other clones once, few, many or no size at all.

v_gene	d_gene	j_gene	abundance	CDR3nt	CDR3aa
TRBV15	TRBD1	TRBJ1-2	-	TGTGCCACCAGCAGGCCTACAGGGGGCTCGAACTTCTATGGCTACACCTTC	CATSRPTGGSNFYGYTF
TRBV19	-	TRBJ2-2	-	TGTGCCAGTCGTCCGGAGACGAACACCGGGGAGCTGTTTTTT	CASRPETNTGELFF
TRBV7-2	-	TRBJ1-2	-	TGTGCCAGCCACCTTGGTGGTCAACTGTCTAACTATGGCTACACCTTC	CASHLGGQLSNYGYTF
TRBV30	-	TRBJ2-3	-	TGTGCCTGGACCCCCGGGAATACGCAGTATTTT	CAWTPGNTQYF
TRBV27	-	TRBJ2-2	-	TGTGCCAGCAGTATTGGGCAGAACACCGGGGAGCTGTTTTTT	CASSIGQNTGELFF
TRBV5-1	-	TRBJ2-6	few	TGCGCCAGCACAGCGGTGATCTCTGGGGCCAACGTCCTGACTTTC	CASTAVISGANVLTF
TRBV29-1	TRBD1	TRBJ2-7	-	TGCAGCGTTCGACAGGGCCCCCACGAGCAGTACTTC	CSVRQGPHEQYF
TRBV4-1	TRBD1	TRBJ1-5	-	TGCGCCAGCAGCCTCGCCGGGACAGACAATCAGCCCCAGCATTTT	CASSLAGTDNQPQHF
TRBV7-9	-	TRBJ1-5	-	TGTGCCAGCAGCTTAGCGAGGGCGGGAGAGCCCCAGCATTTT	CASSLARAGEPQHF
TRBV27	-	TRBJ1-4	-	TGTGCCAGCAGTTTCGGTGAGGGAGGGAATGAAAAACTGTTTTTT	CASSFGEGGNEKLFF
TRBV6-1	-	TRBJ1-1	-	TGTGCCAGCAGCATACAGGTTTACACTGAAGCTTTCTTT	CASSIQVYTEAFF
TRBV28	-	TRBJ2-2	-	TGTGCCAGCAGTTTATCGGGGCAGGGGGGAACCGGGGAGCTGTTTTTT	CASSLSGQGGTGELFF
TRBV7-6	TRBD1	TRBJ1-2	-	TGTGCCAGCAGCCCAACCCGGGACAGGGGAAGAAGCTACACCTTC	CASSPTRDRGRSYTF
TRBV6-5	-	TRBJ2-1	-	TGTGCCAGCAGTGGCGCTGGAGGGGGCAGTGAGCAGTTCTTC	CASSGAGGGSEQFF
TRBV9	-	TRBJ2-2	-	TGTGCCAGCAGCGCCCTTCAAAGCGCGAACACCGGGGAGCTGTTTTTT	CASSALQSANTGELFF
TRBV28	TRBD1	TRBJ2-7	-	TGTGCCAGCAGTTTCGGGACAGTCGGAGTGGACGAGCAGTACTTC	CASSFGTVGVDEQYF
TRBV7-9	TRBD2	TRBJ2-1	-	TGTTCCAGCAGCTTAGAAGAGGGACTAGCGGGAGTCAATGAGCAGTTCTTC	CSSSLEEGLAGVNEQFF
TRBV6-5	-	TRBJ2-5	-	TGTGCCAGCAGTTACTCGGCAGGTTCCCTGTCCCAGTACTTC	CASSYSAGSLSQYF
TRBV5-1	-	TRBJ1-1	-	TGCGCCAGCAGCTTGGCCGACCGGGACACTGAAGCTTTCTTT	CASSLADRDTEAFF
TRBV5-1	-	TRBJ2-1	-	TGCGCCAGCAGTCCCGGGTCGACGGGCAATGAGCAGTTCTTC	CASSPGSTGNEQFF
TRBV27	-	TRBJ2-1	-	TGTGCCAGCAGACCTACCCCACAGGGTTGGCAGTTCTTC	CASRPTPQGWQFF
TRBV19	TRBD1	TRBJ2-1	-	TGTGCCAGTAGTATAGGTCCGGGCAGGGGGCGTAGGAATGAGCAGTTCTTC	CASSIGPGRGRRNEQFF
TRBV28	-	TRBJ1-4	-	TGTGCCAGCAGTCAGGACAGCCCCAATGAAAAACTGTTTTTT	CASSQDSPNEKLFF
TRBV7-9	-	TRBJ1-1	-	TGTGCCAGCAGCCCCATCGAGGGGGGGGCCGCAGCTTTCTTT	CASSPIEGGAAAFF
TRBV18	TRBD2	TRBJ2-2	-	TGTGCCAGCTCACTAATCAAGACTAGCGGGGGGCCTAACACCGGGGAGCTGTTTTTT	CASSLIKTSGGPNTGELFF
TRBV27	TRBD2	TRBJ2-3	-	TGTGCCAGCAGTTCGGGACTAGCGGGTAATACGCAGTATTTT	CASSSGLAGNTQYF
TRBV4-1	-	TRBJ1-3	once	TGCGCCAGCAGCCAAGATCCACGGGGGACCGGAAACACCATATATTTT	CASSQDPRGTGNTIYF
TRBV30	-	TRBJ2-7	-	TGTGCCTGGAGTAGGGGTAGATCCTACGAGCAGTACTTC	CAWSRGRSYEQYF
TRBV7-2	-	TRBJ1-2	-	TGTGCCAGCAGCTTAGTCTCTAACTATGGCTACACCTTC	CASSLVSNYGYTF